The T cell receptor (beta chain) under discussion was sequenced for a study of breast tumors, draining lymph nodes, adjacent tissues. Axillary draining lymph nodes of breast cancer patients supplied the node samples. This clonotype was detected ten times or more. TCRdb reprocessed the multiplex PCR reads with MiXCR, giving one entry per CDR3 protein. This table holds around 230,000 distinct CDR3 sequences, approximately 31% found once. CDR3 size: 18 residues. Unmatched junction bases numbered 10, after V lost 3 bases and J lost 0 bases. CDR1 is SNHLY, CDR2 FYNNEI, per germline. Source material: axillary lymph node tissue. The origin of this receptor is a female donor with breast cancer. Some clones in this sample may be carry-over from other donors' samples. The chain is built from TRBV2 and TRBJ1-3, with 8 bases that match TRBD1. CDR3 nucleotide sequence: TGTGCCAGCAGTGAGGACAGGGTTATCCCGAACTCTGGAAACACCATATATTTT. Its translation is CASSEDRVIPNSGNTIYF.